These 10 T cell receptor beta chains share one sample of origin, sequenced in a study of T cell changes during pregnancy in multiple sclerosis. The data were produced by immunoSEQ multiplex PCR, yet TCRdb's version contains in-frame clones alone and is incomplete. The sample lists 95,000 to 100,000 clones; more than 85% were seen once. Specimen: peripheral blood, collected in the second trimester of pregnancy. These receptors were obtained from a female donor with multiple sclerosis, enrolled in a pregnancy study.

The rearrangement uses TRBV6-1 and TRBJ2-2; D call uncertain. V was trimmed by 8 bases and J by 6 bases, leaving 7 bases between them. In germline, CDR1 is MNHNS, CDR2 SASEGT. The CDR3 contains 11 residues. Here the CDR3 reads CASSAAGELFF. The CDR3 region has the DNA TGTGCCAGCTCGGCGGCCGGGGAGCTGTTTTTT.

The V call is TRBV4-2, the J call TRBJ2-2; D gene uncertain. The V gene's germline CDR1 is LGHNA and CDR2 YNFKEQ. V lost 0 bases to trimming and J lost 5 bases, with 10 bases between them. The CDR3 sequence is 15 residues long. The CDR3 DNA sequence: TGTGCCAGCAGCCAAGAACGAGCGTTTACCGGGGAGCTGTTTTTT. Its protein product is CASSQERAFTGELFF.

The V gene is TRBV5-4, the J gene TRBJ1-1, with a tentative D call TRBD1 (5 bases). With 1 base removed from V and 4 bases from J, the gap between germline ends came to 11 bases. The CDR3 spans 14 residues. The germline V gene has CDR1 SGHNT and CDR2 YYREEE (reference sequence). The CDR3 loop reads CASSLRGLGTEAFF. CDR3 DNA: TGTGCCAGCAGCTTGAGGGGTTTGGGCACTGAAGCTTTCTTT.

The chain carries TRBV13 and TRBJ2-7, with TRBD2 matching 7 bases. The CDR3 is 14 amino acids. CDR1 is PRHDT, CDR2 FYEKMQ, per germline (reference sequence). Unmatched junction bases numbered 6, after V lost 5 bases and J lost 2 bases. The CDR3 coding sequence is TGTGCCAGCAGCACCGGGACTAATACCTACGAGCAGTACTTC. This translates into CASSTGTNTYEQYF.

The chain uses TRBV7-8 and TRBJ2-1; possibly TRBD1 for D (6 bases). The germline V gene encodes CDR1 SGHVS and CDR2 FQNEAQ. The CDR3 length is 16 residues. Trimming cost V 8 bases and J 2 bases, with 19 bases left between them. This chain's CDR3 is CASLKLGTRPYNEQFF. Written as DNA, the CDR3 is TGTGCCAGCCTTAAACTTGGGACACGTCCCTACAATGAGCAGTTCTTC. The variable domain in full, with the rest retrieved from reference TRBV7-8 and TRBJ2-1, is GAGVSQSPRYKVAKRGQDVALRCDPISGHVSLFWYQQALGQGPEFLTYFQNEAQLDKSGLPSDRFFAERPEGSVSTLKIQRTQQEDSAVYLCASLKLGTRPYNEQFFGPGTRLTVL.

The chain is built from TRBV5-1 and TRBJ2-7; D remains ambiguous. V dropped 0 bases and J dropped 6 bases, with 16 bases sitting between them. The germline gives CDR1 SGHRS, CDR2 YFSETQ. The CDR3 is made up of 15 amino acids. CDR3 bases: TGCGCCAGCAGCTTGGCGCCGACTCAACTCGTCGAGCAGTACTTC. It encodes CASSLAPTQLVEQYF.

The J gene is TRBJ2-2, the V gene TRBV19, with 9 bases matching TRBD2. V lost 7 bases and J lost 0; bases outside the gene matches: 12. This CDR3 region has 18 residues. Germline V gives CDR1 LNHDA, CDR2 SQIVND (reference sequence). The CDR3 loop is CASTSAPGTSTNTGELFF. The CDR3 nucleotides are TGTGCCAGTACCTCAGCGCCCGGGACTAGCACGAACACCGGGGAGCTGTTTTTT.

J is TRBJ2-1 and V is TRBV19; TRBD2 matches 11 bases. Looked up from germline, CDR1 is LNHDA and CDR2 is SQIVND (reference sequence). The CDR3 extends over 15 amino acids. J lost 4 bases, V lost 7 bases, and 6 bases had no gene match. The CDR3 loop reads CASTPGLAVYNEQFF. CDR3 DNA: TGTGCCAGTACCCCGGGACTAGCGGTTTACAATGAGCAGTTCTTC.

The V gene is TRBV6-1, the J gene TRBJ1-2; 7 bases agree with TRBD1. The CDR3 totals 17 residues. CDR1 is MNHNS, CDR2 SASEGT, per germline. V shed 2 bases and J 5 bases; nucleotides not matched to a gene: 14. The DNA for the CDR3 is TGTGCCAGCAGTGAAACGGGACAGACACCTCCCGATTATGGCTACACCTTC. Amino acid sequence: CASSETGQTPPDYGYTF.

The chain combines TRBV19 with TRBJ2-2, with 9 bases that match TRBD2. The CDR3 extends over 15 amino acids. From germline, CDR1 is LNHDA and CDR2 SQIVND (reference sequence). V dropped 5 bases and J dropped 4; count of bases not matched to a gene: 5. DNA of the CDR3: TGTGCCAGTAGTTTACTAGCGGGCTCCACCGGGGAGCTGTTTTTT. Translating it yields CASSLLAGSTGELFF.